This TCR beta chain was observed in a study of blood T cell repertoires in COVID-19. Looking at the study overall: Samples taken during acute and convalescent COVID-19 were collected in the United States, Italy and Spain. PBMCs, B-cell-depleted T cells, or T cells were the source of the cDNA or gDNA that made up the material.

TCRdb keeps only in-frame clones here, not all; method: immunoSEQ multiplex PCR. The sample comprises some 50,000 clones, about 89% of which are singletons, and 2% to 2.5% rests with the top ten. CDR3 length equals 16 residues. V gave up 1 base and J gave up 3 bases, with 13 bases separating them. The germline CDR1 and CDR2 sequences are KGHSH and LQKENI. Recruited during active infection, patients (from Seattle) were subsequently followed longitudinally. This clonotype was sampled from a woman older than 75 with COVID-19, enrolled during active disease. Sequenced material: peripheral blood. The V and J genes are TRBV18 and TRBJ2-1, with D possibly matching TRBD2 (7 bases). CDR3 sequence: CASSPLPGGHYNEQFF. CDR3 DNA: TGTGCCAGCTCACCACTCCCGGGGGGACACTACAATGAGCAGTTCTTC.